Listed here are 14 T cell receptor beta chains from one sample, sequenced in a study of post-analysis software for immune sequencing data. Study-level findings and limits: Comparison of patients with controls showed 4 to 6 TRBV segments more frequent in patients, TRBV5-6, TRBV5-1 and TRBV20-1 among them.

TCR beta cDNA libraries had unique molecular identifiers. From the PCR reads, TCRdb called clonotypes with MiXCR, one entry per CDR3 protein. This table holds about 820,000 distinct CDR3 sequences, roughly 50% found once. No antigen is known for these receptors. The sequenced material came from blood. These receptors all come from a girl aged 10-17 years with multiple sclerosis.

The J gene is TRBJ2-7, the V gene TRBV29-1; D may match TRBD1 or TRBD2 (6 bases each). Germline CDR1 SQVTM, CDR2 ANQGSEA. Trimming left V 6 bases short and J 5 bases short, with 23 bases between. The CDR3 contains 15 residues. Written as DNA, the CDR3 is TGCAGCGTCCAAACTGTTGGGGGGCTCGGGGACGAGCAGTACTTC. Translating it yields CSVQTVGGLGDEQYF.

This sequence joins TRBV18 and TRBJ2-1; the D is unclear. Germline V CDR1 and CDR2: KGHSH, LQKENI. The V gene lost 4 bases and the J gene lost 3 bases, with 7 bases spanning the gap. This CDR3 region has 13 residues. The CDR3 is CASSLMVYNEQFF. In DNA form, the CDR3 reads TGTGCCAGCTCACTGATGGTCTACAATGAGCAGTTCTTC.

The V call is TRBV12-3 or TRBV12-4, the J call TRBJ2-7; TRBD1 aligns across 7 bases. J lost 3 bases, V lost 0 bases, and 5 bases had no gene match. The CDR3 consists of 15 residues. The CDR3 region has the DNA TGTGCCAGCAGTTTAGCGGACAGGCCGAGCTACGAGCAGTACTTC. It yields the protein CASSLADRPSYEQYF.

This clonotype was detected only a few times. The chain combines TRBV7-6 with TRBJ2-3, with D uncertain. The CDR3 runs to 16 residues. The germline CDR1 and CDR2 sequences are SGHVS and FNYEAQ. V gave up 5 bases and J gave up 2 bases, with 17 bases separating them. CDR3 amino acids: CASSGSSRFLTDTQYF. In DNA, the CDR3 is TGTGCCAGCAGCGGGTCCTCCCGATTTCTCACAGATACGCAGTATTTT.

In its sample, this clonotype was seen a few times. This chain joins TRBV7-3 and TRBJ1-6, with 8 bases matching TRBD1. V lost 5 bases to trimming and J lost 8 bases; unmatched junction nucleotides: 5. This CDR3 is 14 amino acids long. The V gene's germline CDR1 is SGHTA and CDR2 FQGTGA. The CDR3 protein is CASSPTGGDSPLHF. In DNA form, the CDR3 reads TGTGCCAGCAGCCCCACAGGGGGGGATTCACCCCTCCACTTT.

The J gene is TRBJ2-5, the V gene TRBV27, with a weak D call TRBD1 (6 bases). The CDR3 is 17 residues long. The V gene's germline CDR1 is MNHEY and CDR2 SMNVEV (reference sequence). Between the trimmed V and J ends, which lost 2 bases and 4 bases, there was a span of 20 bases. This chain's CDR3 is CASSLGVGQGLAETQYF. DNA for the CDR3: TGTGCCAGCAGTTTAGGTGTGGGGCAGGGGCTTGCAGAGACCCAGTACTTC.

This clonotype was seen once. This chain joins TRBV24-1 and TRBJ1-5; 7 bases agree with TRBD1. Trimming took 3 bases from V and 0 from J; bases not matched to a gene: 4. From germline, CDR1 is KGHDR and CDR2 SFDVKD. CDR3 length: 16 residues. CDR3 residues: CATSDPDRDSNQPQHF. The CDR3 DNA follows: TGTGCCACCAGTGATCCAGACAGGGATAGCAATCAGCCCCAGCATTTT.

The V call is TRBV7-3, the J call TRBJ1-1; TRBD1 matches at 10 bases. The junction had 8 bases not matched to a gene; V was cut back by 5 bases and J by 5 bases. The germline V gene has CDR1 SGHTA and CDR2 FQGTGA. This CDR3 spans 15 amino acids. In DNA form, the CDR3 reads TGTGCCAGCAGCCCTCGACAGGGGGCGAGGACTGAAGCTTTCTTT. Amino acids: CASSPRQGARTEAFF.

The CDR3 coding sequence is TGTGCCAGCAGCGTGAACACGGGGATCTACAATGAGCAGTTCTTC. It specifies CASSVNTGIYNEQFF. J is TRBJ2-1 and V is TRBV9; tentatively, D is TRBD2 (5 bases). Germline V lookup: CDR1 SGDLS, CDR2 YYNGEE. This CDR3 comprises 15 residues. V was pared by 2 bases and J by 3 bases, with 12 bases between.

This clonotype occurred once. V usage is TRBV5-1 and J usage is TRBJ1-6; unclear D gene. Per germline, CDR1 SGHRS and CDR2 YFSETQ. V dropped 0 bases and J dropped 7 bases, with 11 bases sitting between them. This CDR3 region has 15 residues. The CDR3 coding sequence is TGCGCCAGCAGCTTGGCCGGGCAGTCGAATTCACCCCTCCACTTT. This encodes CASSLAGQSNSPLHF.

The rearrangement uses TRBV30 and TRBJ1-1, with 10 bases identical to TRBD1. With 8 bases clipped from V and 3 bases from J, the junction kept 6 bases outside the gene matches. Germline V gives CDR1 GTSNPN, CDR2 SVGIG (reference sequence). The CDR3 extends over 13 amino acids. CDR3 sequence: CARSGTGDTEAFF. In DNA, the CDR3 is TGTGCCAGATCCGGGACAGGGGACACTGAAGCTTTCTTT. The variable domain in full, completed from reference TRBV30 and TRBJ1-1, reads SQTIHQWPATLVQPVGSPLSLECTVEGTSNPNLYWYRQAAGRGLQLLFYSVGIGQISSEVPQNLSASRPQDRQFILSSKKLLLSDSGFYLCARSGTGDTEAFFGQGTRLTVV.

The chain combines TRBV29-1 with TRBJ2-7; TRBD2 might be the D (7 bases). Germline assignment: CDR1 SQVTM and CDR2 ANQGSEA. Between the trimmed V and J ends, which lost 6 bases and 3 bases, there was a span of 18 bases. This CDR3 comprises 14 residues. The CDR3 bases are TGCAGCGTGACGAGGGGGGGAGGGGGCTACGAGCAGTACTTC. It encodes CSVTRGGGGYEQYF.

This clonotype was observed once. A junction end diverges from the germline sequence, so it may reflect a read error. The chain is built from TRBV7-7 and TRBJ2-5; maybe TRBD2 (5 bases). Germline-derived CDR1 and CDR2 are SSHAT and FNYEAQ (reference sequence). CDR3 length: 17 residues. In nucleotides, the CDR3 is TGTGCTAGCAGCTTTAGGATGGACGTTGCGGCCGGAGGGACCCAGTACTTC. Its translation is CASSFRMDVAAGGTQYF.

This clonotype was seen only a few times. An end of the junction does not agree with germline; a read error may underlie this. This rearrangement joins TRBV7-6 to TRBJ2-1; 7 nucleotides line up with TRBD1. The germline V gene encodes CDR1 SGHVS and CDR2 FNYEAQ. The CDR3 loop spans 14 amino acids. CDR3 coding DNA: TGTACCAGCAGCCCGGGACAGATGAGGAATGAGCAGTTCTTC. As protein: CTSSPGQMRNEQFF.